The present T cell receptor (beta chain) was sequenced within a study of T-cell memory formation after mild COVID-19. General study results and limits: CD4+ contracting clones were found mainly in CM and EM, and CD8+ ones in EMRA.

The sample holds a few counts of this clonotype. Its specificity is unknown. MiXCR, run by TCRdb on the 5' RACE reads, gives a single entry per CDR3 protein. The sample shows a few hundred thousand distinct CDR3 sequences, under 25% of them seen only once. Sequences were obtained from PBMCs or a T cell subset sorted from them (not recorded which). The clonotype originates from an adult woman who had mild COVID-19 (a few samples of this study predate the infection). Cell type and time point are not known.

DNA of the CDR3: TGTGCCAGCCTCTCGGGACAGGGACTCTATGAGCAGTTCTTC. Residues: CASLSGQGLYEQFF. This chain links TRBV12-3 or TRBV12-4 with TRBJ2-1; 9 nucleotides align to TRBD1. Unmatched junction bases numbered 10, after V lost 8 bases and J lost 8 bases. CDR3 length: 14 residues.